The subject of this entry is one TCR beta chain. Its antigen is not known. PCR primers comprised 60 Vbeta and 13 Jbeta primers. TCRdb's table, derived via immunoSEQ multiplex PCR, lists solely in-frame clones and lacks some. The sample holds some 130,000 clones, roughly three quarters seen once. These data come from a study of cytomegalovirus exposure and HLA in healthy donors. General study results and limits: In a later analysis, productive TCRs from donors in an Asian-associated ancestry cluster reportedly carried fewer N-insertions than the cohort mean.

V shed 2 bases, J shed 8 bases, and the junction held 4 bases outside the gene matches. There are 14 residues in the CDR3. Germline V gene data show CDR1 as SEHNR and CDR2 as FQNEAQ (reference sequence). Healthy bone marrow donors made up the cohort. This TCR derives from a female donor in good health and CMV-seronegative. The sequencing sample was made of PBMCs. This chain uses TRBV7-9 with TRBJ2-1, with 9 bases that match TRBD2. In DNA, the CDR3 is TGTGCCAGCAGCTTACGCGGGAGGGCCCATGAGCAGTTCTTC. Residues: CASSLRGRAHEQFF.